A single sample gave rise to the 3 T cell receptor beta chains below, sequenced in a study of cytotoxic CD8 clonotypes in ibrutinib-treated CLL. This table comes from immunoSEQ multiplex PCR, and its TCRdb copy is limited to in-frame clones, with some not included. The profile shows about 140,000 clones, 80% of them singletons. Sequencing used PBMCs, obtained after 36 months of ibrutinib treatment. These receptors all come from a human donor with chronic lymphocytic leukemia.

The chain employs TRBV11-2 and TRBJ2-4; perhaps TRBD2 as D (6 bases). CDR1 is SGHAT and CDR2 is FQNNGV in the germline V gene. V shed 5 bases and J shed 3 bases, with 17 bases lying between them. The CDR3 covers 16 residues. The DNA for the CDR3 is TGTGCCAGCAGCCGAGGAGGAGGGCAGGTCAAAAACATTCAGTACTTC. As protein: CASSRGGGQVKNIQYF.

The chain uses TRBV13 and TRBJ2-7; D might be TRBD1 (5 bases). CDR1 is PRHDT, CDR2 FYEKMQ, per germline (reference sequence). V was pared by 8 bases and J by 3 bases, with 14 bases between. The CDR3 runs to 13 residues. CDR3 region: CASLGRGSYEQYF. CDR3 nucleotides: TGTGCCAGCCTCGGAAGGGGCAGCTACGAGCAGTACTTC.

The gene calls are TRBV7-2 and TRBJ2-7; 9 bases map to TRBD2. V shed 2 bases, J shed 0 bases, and the junction held 5 bases outside the gene matches. The CDR3 has 16 amino acids. Germline CDR1 and CDR2: SGHTA and FQGNSA. CDR3 loop: CASSLPAGGFSYEQYF. For the CDR3, the DNA is TGTGCCAGCAGCTTACCAGCGGGGGGTTTCTCCTACGAGCAGTACTTC.